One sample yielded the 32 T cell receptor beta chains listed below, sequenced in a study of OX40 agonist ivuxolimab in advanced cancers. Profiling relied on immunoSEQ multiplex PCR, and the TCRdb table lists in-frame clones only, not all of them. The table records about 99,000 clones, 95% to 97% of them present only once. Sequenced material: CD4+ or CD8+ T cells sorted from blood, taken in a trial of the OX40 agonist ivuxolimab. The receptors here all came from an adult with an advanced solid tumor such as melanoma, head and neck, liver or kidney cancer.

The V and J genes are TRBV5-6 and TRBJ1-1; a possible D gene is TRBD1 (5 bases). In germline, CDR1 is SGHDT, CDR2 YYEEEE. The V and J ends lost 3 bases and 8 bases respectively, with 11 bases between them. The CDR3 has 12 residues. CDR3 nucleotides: TGTGCCAGCAGCTCGGGGCTACTAGAAGCTTTCTTT. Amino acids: CASSSGLLEAFF.

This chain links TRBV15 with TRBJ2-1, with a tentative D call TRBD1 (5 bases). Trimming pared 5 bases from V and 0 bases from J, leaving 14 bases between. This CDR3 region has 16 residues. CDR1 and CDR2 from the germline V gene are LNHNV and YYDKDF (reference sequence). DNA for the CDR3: TGTGCCACCAGCCGGCAGGGCCAGAGCTCCTACAATGAGCAGTTCTTC. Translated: CATSRQGQSSYNEQFF. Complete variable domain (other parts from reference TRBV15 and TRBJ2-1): DAMVIQNPRYQVTQFGKPVTLSCSQTLNHNVMYWYQQKSSQAPKLLFHYYDKDFNNEADTPDNFQSRRPNTSFCFLDIRSPGLGDTAMYLCATSRQGQSSYNEQFFGPGTRLTVL.

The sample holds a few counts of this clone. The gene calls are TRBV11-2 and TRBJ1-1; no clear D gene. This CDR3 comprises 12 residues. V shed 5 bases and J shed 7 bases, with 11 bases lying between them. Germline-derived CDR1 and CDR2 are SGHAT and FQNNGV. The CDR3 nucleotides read TGTGCCAGCAGCCGTTCGGTTAGTGAAGCTTTCTTT. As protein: CASSRSVSEAFF.

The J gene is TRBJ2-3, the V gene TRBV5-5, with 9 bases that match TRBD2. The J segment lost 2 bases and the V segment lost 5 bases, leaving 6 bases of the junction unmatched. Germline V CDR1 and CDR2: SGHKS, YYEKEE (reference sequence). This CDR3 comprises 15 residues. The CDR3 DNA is TGTGCCAGCAGTCTAGGACTAGCGCTCACAGATACGCAGTATTTT. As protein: CASSLGLALTDTQYF.

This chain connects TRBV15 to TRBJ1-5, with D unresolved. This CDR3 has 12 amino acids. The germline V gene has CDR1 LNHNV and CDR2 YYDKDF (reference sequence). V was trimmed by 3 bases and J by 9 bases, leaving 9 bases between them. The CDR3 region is CATSRVRVPQHF. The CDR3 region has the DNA TGTGCCACCAGCAGGGTCCGGGTGCCCCAGCATTTT.

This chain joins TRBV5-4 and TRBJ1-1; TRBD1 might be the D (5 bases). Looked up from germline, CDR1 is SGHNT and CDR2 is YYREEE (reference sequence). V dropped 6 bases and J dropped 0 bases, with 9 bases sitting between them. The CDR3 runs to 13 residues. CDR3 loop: CASNDRMNTEAFF. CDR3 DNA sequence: TGTGCCAGCAACGACAGAATGAACACTGAAGCTTTCTTT.

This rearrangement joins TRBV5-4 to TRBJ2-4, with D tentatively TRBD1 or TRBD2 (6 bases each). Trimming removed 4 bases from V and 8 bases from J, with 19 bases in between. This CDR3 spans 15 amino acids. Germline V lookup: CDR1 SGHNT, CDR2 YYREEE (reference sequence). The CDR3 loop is CASSLTQGGEDIQYF. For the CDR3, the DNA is TGTGCCAGCAGCCTCACACAGGGAGGAGAGGACATTCAGTACTTC. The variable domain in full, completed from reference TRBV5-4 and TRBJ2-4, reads ETGVTQSPTHLIKTRGQQVTLRCSSQSGHNTVSWYQQALGQGPQFIFQYYREEENGRGNFPPRFSGLQFPNYSSELNVNALELDDSALYLCASSLTQGGEDIQYFGAGTRLSVL.

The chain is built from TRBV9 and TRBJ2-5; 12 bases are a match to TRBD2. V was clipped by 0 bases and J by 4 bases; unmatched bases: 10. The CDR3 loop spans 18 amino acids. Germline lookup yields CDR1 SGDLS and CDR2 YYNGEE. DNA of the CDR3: TGTGCCAGCAGCGTAGGTCCTAGCGGGAGGGCCTTCACAGAGACCCAGTACTTC. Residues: CASSVGPSGRAFTETQYF.

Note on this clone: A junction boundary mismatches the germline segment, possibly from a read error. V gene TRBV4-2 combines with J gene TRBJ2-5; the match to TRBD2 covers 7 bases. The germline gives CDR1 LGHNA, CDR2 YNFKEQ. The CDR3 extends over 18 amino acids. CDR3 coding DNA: TGTGCCAGCAGCCAAGTGTCCCAGCGGGGAACGGTGATAGAGGCCCAGTACTTC. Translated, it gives CASSQVSQRGTVIEAQYF.

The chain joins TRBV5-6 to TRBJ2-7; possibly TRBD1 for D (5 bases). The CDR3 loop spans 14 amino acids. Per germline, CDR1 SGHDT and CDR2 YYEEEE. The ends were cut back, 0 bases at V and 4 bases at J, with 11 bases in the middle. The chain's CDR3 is CASSLVDSQYEQYF. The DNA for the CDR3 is TGTGCCAGCAGCTTGGTTGACAGCCAGTACGAGCAGTACTTC.

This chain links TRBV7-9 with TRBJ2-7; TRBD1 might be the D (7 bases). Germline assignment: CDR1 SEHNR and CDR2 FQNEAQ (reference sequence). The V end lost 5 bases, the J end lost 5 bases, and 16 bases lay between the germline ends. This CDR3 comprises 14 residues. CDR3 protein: CASSPRDRSDEQYF. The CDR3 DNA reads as TGTGCCAGCAGCCCGCGGGACAGATCAGACGAGCAGTACTTC.

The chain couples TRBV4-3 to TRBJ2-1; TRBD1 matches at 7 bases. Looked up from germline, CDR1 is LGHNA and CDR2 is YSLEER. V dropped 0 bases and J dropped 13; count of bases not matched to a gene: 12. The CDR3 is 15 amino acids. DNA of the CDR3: TGCGCCAGCAGCCAAGAGGATGAAGGGGGCTTTGAACAGTTCTTC. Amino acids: CASSQEDEGGFEQFF.

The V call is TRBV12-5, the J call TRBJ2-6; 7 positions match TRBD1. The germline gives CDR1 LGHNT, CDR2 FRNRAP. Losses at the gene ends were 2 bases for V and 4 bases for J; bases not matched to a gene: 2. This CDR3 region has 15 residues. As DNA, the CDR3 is TGTGCTAGTGGTTTGACAGGGGAAGGGGCCAACGTCCTGACTTTC. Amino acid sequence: CASGLTGEGANVLTF. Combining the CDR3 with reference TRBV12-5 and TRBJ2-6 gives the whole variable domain DARVTQTPRHKVTEMGQEVTMRCQPILGHNTVFWYRQTMMQGLELLAYFRNRAPLDDSGMPKDRFSAEMPDATLATLKIQPSEPRDSAVYFCASGLTGEGANVLTFGAGSRLTVL.

CDR3: CASSQEGGRAFTLNTEAFF. Here the CDR3 DNA reads TGTGCCAGCAGCCAAGAAGGAGGCAGGGCGTTCACTTTGAACACTGAAGCTTTCTTT. The chain uses TRBV4-2 and TRBJ1-1, with D maybe TRBD1 (5 bases). The germline CDR1 and CDR2 sequences are LGHNA and YNFKEQ. The CDR3 is 19 amino acids. Trimming left V 0 bases short and J 0 bases short, with 20 bases between.

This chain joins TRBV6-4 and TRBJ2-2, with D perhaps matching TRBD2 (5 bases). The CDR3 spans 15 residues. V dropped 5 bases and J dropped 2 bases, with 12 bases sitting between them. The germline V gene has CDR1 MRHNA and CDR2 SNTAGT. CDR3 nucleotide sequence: TGTGCCAGCAGTCTTGGGAGCGGTAACACCGGGGAGCTGTTTTTT. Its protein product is CASSLGSGNTGELFF.

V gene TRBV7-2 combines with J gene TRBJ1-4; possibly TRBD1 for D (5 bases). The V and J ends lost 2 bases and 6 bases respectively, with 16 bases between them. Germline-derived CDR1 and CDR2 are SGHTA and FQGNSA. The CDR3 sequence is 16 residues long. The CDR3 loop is CASSLILRDMDEKLFF. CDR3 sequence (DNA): TGTGCCAGCAGCTTAATACTCAGGGATATGGATGAAAAACTGTTTTTT.

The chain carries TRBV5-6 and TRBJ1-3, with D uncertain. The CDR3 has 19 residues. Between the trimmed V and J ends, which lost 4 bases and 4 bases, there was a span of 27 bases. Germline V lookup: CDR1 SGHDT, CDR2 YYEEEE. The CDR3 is CASSPLWEEVEGPGNTIYF. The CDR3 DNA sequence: TGTGCCAGCAGCCCCCTGTGGGAGGAGGTTGAGGGTCCCGGAAACACCATATATTTT.

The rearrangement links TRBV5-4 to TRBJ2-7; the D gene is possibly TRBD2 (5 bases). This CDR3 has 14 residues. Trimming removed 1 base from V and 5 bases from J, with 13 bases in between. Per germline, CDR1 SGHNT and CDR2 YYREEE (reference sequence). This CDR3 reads CASSLNLADDEQYF. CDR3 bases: TGTGCCAGCAGCTTGAACCTAGCCGACGACGAGCAGTACTTC.

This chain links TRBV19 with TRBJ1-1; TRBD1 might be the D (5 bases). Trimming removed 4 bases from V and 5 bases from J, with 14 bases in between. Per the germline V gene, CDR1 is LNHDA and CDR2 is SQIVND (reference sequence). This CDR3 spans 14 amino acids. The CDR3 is CASSRGGIGTEAFF. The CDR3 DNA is TGTGCCAGTAGTAGGGGGGGAATAGGGACTGAAGCTTTCTTT. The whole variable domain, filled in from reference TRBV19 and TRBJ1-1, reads DGGITQSPKYLFRKEGQNVTLSCEQNLNHDAMYWYRQDPGQGLRLIYYSQIVNDFQKGDIAEGYSVSREKKESFPLTVTSAQKNPTAFYLCASSRGGIGTEAFFGQGTRLTVV.

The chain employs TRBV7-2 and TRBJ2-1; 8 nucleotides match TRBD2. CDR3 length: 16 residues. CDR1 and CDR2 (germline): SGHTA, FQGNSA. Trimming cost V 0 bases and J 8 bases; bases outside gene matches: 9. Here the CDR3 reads CASSLALAGSGDEQFF. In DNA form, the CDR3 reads TGTGCCAGCAGCTTAGCGTTAGCGGGATCTGGCGATGAGCAGTTCTTC.

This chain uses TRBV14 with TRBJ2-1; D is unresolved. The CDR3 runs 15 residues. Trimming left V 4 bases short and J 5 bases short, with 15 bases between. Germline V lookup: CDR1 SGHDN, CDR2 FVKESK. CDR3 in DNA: TGTGCCAGCAGCCGCCAGGACGGGTACCACAATGAGCAGTTCTTC. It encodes CASSRQDGYHNEQFF.

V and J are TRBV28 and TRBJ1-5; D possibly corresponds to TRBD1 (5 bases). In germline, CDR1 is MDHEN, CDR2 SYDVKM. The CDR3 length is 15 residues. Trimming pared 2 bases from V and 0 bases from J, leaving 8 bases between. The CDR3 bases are TGTGCCAGCAGTTTAGACAGCGATAGCAATCAGCCCCAGCATTTT. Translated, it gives CASSLDSDSNQPQHF.

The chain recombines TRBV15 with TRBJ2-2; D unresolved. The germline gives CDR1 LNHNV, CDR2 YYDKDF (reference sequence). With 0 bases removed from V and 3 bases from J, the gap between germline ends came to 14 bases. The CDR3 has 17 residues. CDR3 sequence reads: CATSRDTGSLYTGELFF. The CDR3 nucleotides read TGTGCCACCAGCAGAGATACGGGCAGTTTGTACACCGGGGAGCTGTTTTTT.

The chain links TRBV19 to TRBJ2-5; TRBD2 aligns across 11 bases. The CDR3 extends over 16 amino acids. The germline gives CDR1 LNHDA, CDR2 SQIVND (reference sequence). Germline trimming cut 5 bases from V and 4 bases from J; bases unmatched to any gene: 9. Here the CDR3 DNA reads TGTGCCAGTAGTTGGGGTAGCGGGGGGGCCCGAGAGACCCAGTACTTC. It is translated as CASSWGSGGARETQYF.

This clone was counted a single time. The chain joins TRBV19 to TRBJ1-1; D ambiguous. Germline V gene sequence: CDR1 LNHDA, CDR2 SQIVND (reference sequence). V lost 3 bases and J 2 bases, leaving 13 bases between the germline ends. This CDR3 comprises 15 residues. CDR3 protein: CASSIGLAGNTEAFF. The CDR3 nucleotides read TGTGCCAGTAGTATTGGCCTGGCAGGAAACACTGAAGCTTTCTTT.

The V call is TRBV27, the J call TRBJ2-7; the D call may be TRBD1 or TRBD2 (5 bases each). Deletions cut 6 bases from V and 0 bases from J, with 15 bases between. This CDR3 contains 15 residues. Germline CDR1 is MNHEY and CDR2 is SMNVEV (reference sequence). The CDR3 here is CASSQREGSSYEQYF. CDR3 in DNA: TGTGCCAGCAGCCAAAGAGAGGGGAGCTCCTACGAGCAGTACTTC.

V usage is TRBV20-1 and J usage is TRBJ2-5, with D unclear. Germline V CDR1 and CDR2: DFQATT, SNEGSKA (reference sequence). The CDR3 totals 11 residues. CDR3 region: CIRYSRETQYF. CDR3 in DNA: TGCATTAGATACAGTAGGGAGACCCAGTACTTC.

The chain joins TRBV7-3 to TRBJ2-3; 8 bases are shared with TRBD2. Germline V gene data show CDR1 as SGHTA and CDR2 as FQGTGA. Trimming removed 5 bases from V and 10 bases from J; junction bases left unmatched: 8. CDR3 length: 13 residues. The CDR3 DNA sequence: TGTGCCAGCAGCCCCTCGGGAGGGGGTGCGCAGTATTTT. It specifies CASSPSGGGAQYF.

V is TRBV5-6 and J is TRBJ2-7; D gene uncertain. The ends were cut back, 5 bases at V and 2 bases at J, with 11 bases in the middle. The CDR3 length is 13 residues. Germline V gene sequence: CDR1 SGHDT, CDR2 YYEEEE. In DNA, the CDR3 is TGTGCCAGCAGTTGGAGCGACACCTACGAGCAGTACTTC. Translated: CASSWSDTYEQYF.

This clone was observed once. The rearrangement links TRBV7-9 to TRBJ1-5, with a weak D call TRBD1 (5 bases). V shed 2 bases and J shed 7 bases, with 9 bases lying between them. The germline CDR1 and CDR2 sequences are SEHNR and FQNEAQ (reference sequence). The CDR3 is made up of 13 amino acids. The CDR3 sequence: CASSLQGGQPQHF. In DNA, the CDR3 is TGTGCCAGCAGCTTACAGGGTGGGCAGCCCCAGCATTTT.

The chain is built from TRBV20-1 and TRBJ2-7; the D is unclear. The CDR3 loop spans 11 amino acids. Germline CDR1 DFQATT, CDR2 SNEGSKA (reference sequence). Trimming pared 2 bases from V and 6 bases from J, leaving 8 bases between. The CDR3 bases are TGCAGTGCTAGAAAGGGCGGCGAGCAGTACTTC. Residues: CSARKGGEQYF.

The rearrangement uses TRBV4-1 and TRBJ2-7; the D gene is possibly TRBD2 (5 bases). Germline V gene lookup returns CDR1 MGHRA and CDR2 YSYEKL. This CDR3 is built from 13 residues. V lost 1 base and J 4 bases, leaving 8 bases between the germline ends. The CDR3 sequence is CASSQGGWYEQYF. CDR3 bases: TGCGCCAGCAGCCAAGGAGGGTGGTACGAGCAGTACTTC.